These T cell receptor beta chains were read from a single sample in a study of Ad26.COV2.S vaccination and SARS-CoV-2 variants. Profiled with immunoSEQ multiplex PCR; TCRdb holds only in-frame clones, not every one. Found here are roughly 400,000 clones, 92% of them singletons; the top ten hold around 1.8%. Here the sequenced sample was peripheral blood, taken in a trial of Ad26.COV2.S vaccine versus placebo. Receptor source: a person aged 18-65 years who received the Ad26.COV2.S COVID-19 vaccine or a placebo. Each CDR3 is given with its conserved first and last residue. Fields, in order: D gene, clone size, V gene, J gene, CDR3 protein, CDR3 DNA. D genes are given only for firm matches. The size of a clone is reported for some rows only, either as once, few or many, or as a class for expanded clones.

.,.,TRBV4-1,TRBJ1-2,CASSQDPAQGSYGYTF,TGCGCCAGCAGCCAAGATCCCGCCCAGGGGAGCTATGGCTACACCTTC
.,.,TRBV18,TRBJ1-4,CASSPPNRQNEKLFF,TGTGCCAGCTCACCACCTAATCGCCAAAATGAAAAACTGTTTTTT
TRBD2,.,TRBV7-8,TRBJ2-1,CASSLALAGVTGEQFF,TGTGCCAGCAGCTTAGCGCTAGCGGGGGTAACGGGAGAGCAGTTCTTC
.,.,TRBV7-2,TRBJ1-2,CASSFSRYGYTF,TGTGCCAGCAGCTTTAGTCGCTATGGCTACACCTTC
.,.,TRBV3-1/TRBV3-2,TRBJ1-2,CASSLLSYGYTF,TGTGCCAGCAGCCTCCTCAGTTATGGCTACACCTTC
.,.,TRBV4-1,TRBJ1-6,CASSQEFQGNSPLHF,TGCGCCAGCAGCCAAGAATTCCAGGGGAATTCACCCCTCCACTTT
TRBD1,.,TRBV4-3,TRBJ1-4,CASSQGGTGDNEKLFF,TGCGCCAGCAGCCAAGGAGGGACAGGGGATAATGAAAAACTGTTTTTT
.,once,TRBV2,TRBJ1-5,CASSELVPAAPEYSNQPQHF,TGTGCCAGCAGTGAATTGGTCCCCGCGGCGCCGGAGTATAGCAATCAGCCCCAGCATTTT
.,.,TRBV27,TRBJ1-6,CASSFQQGSSPLHF,TGTGCCAGCAGTTTTCAGCAGGGTTCATCACCCCTCCACTTT
.,.,TRBV27,TRBJ2-6,CASSLSGPRSGANVLTF,TGTGCCAGCAGTTTATCCGGACCGCGCTCTGGGGCCAACGTCCTGACTTTC
.,.,TRBV19,TRBJ1-6,CASTTFVSYNSPLHF,TGTGCCAGTACCACCTTCGTCTCCTATAATTCACCCCTCCACTTT
.,.,TRBV27,TRBJ2-7,CASSLWSRGYEQYF,TGTGCCAGCAGTTTATGGTCTAGGGGGTACGAGCAGTACTTC
.,.,TRBV6-5,TRBJ1-4,CASSYSGGTTNEKLFF,TGTGCCAGCAGTTACTCTGGGGGAACAACTAATGAAAAACTGTTTTTT
.,.,TRBV20-1,TRBJ2-7,CSASETTEQYF,TGCAGTGCTAGCGAAACCACCGAGCAGTACTTC
.,.,TRBV11-2,TRBJ2-7,CASSFGDEQYF,TGTGCCAGCAGCTTCGGCGACGAGCAGTACTTC
TRBD2,.,TRBV5-1,TRBJ2-3,CASSIAGEVDTQYF,TGCGCCAGCAGCATAGCGGGGGAGGTAGATACGCAGTATTTT
TRBD2,.,TRBV5-1,TRBJ2-3,CASSGAGTSLSDTQYF,TGCGCCAGCAGCGGAGCCGGGACTAGCTTATCAGATACGCAGTATTTT
.,.,TRBV6-2/TRBV6-3,TRBJ1-1,CASSYFPGAVEAFF,TGTGCCAGCAGTTACTTTCCAGGGGCGGTTGAAGCTTTCTTT
.,.,TRBV11-2,TRBJ1-4,CASSLFRGEKLFF,TGTGCCAGCAGCTTATTCAGGGGTGAAAAACTGTTTTTT
.,.,TRBV28,TRBJ2-7,CASSPIGSYEQYF,TGTGCCAGCAGCCCCATAGGGAGCTACGAGCAGTACTTC
TRBD1,.,TRBV11-3,TRBJ2-7,CASSFEGQSYEQYF,TGTGCCAGCAGCTTCGAGGGACAGTCCTACGAGCAGTACTTC
TRBD1,.,TRBV28,TRBJ1-4,CASSALTGGGGEKLFF,TGTGCCAGCAGTGCCCTGACAGGGGGCGGGGGTGAAAAACTGTTTTTT